One sample yielded the 21 T cell receptor beta chains listed below, sequenced in a study of blood T cell repertoires in COVID-19. TCRdb keeps only in-frame clones here, not all; method: immunoSEQ multiplex PCR. In the table there are approximately 480,000 clones, 85% to 90% of which are singletons. Sequencing was carried out using peripheral blood. The receptor source for this set is a man between 18 and 35 years old with COVID-19, enrolled during active disease.

The V call is TRBV7-9, the J call TRBJ2-1; TRBD2 aligns across 7 bases. V lost 5 bases to trimming and J lost 0 bases; unmatched junction nucleotides: 7. The V gene's germline CDR1 is SEHNR and CDR2 FQNEAQ (reference sequence). The CDR3 spans 16 residues. For the CDR3, the DNA is TGTGCCAGCAGCGCTAGCGGCGGACTCTCCTACAATGAGCAGTTCTTC. Its translation is CASSASGGLSYNEQFF.

This clone was seen a few times. V and J are TRBV27 and TRBJ1-2; D is perhaps TRBD1 (6 bases). The CDR3 consists of 13 residues. The germline V gene encodes CDR1 MNHEY and CDR2 SMNVEV (reference sequence). Trimming shortened V by 4 bases and J by 2 bases, and 8 bases separated the two germline ends. The CDR3 loop reads CASSSQGNYGYTF. The CDR3 DNA reads as TGTGCCAGCAGTTCGCAGGGGAACTATGGCTACACCTTC.

The V gene is TRBV2, the J gene TRBJ2-1; D uncertain. The CDR3 totals 16 residues. Looked up from germline, CDR1 is SNHLY and CDR2 is FYNNEI. The V and J ends lost 3 bases and 2 bases respectively, with 14 bases between them. The CDR3 region has the DNA TGTGCCAGCAGTGAGCGCTACTACTATACCTACAATGAGCAGTTCTTC. Its translation: CASSERYYYTYNEQFF.

In its sample, this clone was seen a few times. The rearrangement joins TRBV28 to TRBJ2-7; possibly TRBD1 for D (5 bases). The germline gives CDR1 MDHEN, CDR2 SYDVKM. V shed 2 bases and J shed 2 bases, with 13 bases lying between them. This CDR3 is built from 15 residues. The CDR3 nucleotides are TGTGCCAGCAGTTTACAGGGCAGGAGCCCCTACGAGCAGTACTTC. Translating it yields CASSLQGRSPYEQYF.

The V call is TRBV4-1, the J call TRBJ2-5; 9 bases align to TRBD2. The V and J ends lost 5 bases and 1 base, in that order; junction bases with no gene match: 2. This CDR3 contains 14 residues. The V gene's germline CDR1 is MGHRA and CDR2 YSYEKL. The CDR3 loop reads CASSWTSAQETQYF. The CDR3, as DNA: TGCGCCAGCAGCTGGACTAGCGCCCAAGAGACCCAGTACTTC.

V usage is TRBV24-1 and J usage is TRBJ2-3, with 8 positions matching TRBD2. V shed 1 base, J shed 5 bases, and the junction held 4 bases outside the gene matches. Per the germline V gene, CDR1 is KGHDR and CDR2 is SFDVKD. The CDR3 spans 15 residues. CDR3 sequence (DNA): TGTGCCACCAGTGATTTAAGCGGGAGAATAGATACGCAGTATTTT. Residues: CATSDLSGRIDTQYF.

This chain uses TRBV5-1 with TRBJ2-7; TRBD1 matches 9 bases. The CDR3 loop spans 15 amino acids. From germline, CDR1 is SGHRS and CDR2 YFSETQ. J was trimmed by 3 bases and V by 3 bases; bases with no gene match: 7. The CDR3 DNA follows: TGCGCCAGCAGCTCCGGGACAGGGAGATTCTACGAGCAGTACTTC. As protein: CASSSGTGRFYEQYF.

This chain joins TRBV19 and TRBJ2-1; D possibly corresponds to TRBD1 (6 bases). V shed 3 bases and J shed 5 bases, with 14 bases lying between them. The germline gives CDR1 LNHDA, CDR2 SQIVND (reference sequence). The length of the CDR3 is 15 residues. The CDR3 DNA is TGTGCCAGTAGTATCCAGGGGAATATGGACAATGAGCAGTTCTTC. Amino acid sequence: CASSIQGNMDNEQFF.

This clone was seen just once. V is TRBV11-3 and J is TRBJ2-3, with 12 bases identical to TRBD2. This CDR3 contains 16 residues. Germline V gene lookup returns CDR1 SGHNT and CDR2 YENEEA. J gave up 8 bases and V 5 bases, and 11 bases lay outside the gene matches. CDR3: CASSPRTSGNIGTQYF. CDR3 DNA sequence: TGTGCCAGCAGCCCACGGACTAGCGGGAACATTGGTACGCAGTATTTT.

This clone showed up just a few times. The chain links TRBV10-3 to TRBJ2-7, with a tentative D call TRBD2 (5 bases). The germline V gene has CDR1 ENHRY and CDR2 SYGVKD. V gave up 6 bases and J gave up 3 bases, with 12 bases separating them. The CDR3 runs 13 residues. The CDR3 loop reads CAIRGTRDYEQYF. CDR3 coding DNA: TGTGCCATCAGAGGTACCCGGGACTACGAGCAGTACTTC.

The J gene is TRBJ1-1, the V gene TRBV5-1; weak D call: TRBD1 (5 bases). The CDR3 contains 14 residues. Germline V lookup: CDR1 SGHRS, CDR2 YFSETQ. Deletions cut 3 bases from V and 3 bases from J, with 12 bases between. The CDR3 is CASSSGGRYTEAFF. The DNA for the CDR3 is TGCGCCAGCAGCTCGGGGGGAAGATACACTGAAGCTTTCTTT.

The chain uses TRBV6-6 and TRBJ1-1, with D tentatively TRBD1 (6 bases). The CDR3 is 15 amino acids. V lost 0 bases to trimming and J lost 10 bases, with 18 bases between them. Germline CDR1 reads MNHNY; CDR2 reads SVGAGI (reference sequence). The CDR3 region is CASSYSIQGNDVAFF. The DNA for the CDR3 is TGTGCCAGCAGTTACTCGATCCAGGGGAACGATGTAGCTTTCTTT.

This clone was seen more than once but under ten times. The chain has TRBV12-3 or TRBV12-4 and TRBJ2-1; D gene unclear. V shed 2 bases and J shed 10 bases, with 6 bases lying between them. The CDR3 loop spans 11 amino acids. CDR3 nucleotide sequence: TGTGCCAGCAGTTTACAGACAGAGCAGTTCTTC. It specifies CASSLQTEQFF.

The chain uses TRBV3-1 (or the pseudogene TRBV3-2) and TRBJ2-5; D call uncertain. The ends were cut back, 0 bases at V and 5 bases at J, with 10 bases in the middle. The V gene's germline CDR1 is LGHDT and CDR2 YNNKEL (reference sequence). The CDR3 has 14 amino acids. CDR3 sequence: CASSQERSRETQYF. The CDR3 coding sequence is TGTGCCAGCAGCCAAGAACGCAGCAGGGAGACCCAGTACTTC.

The chain recombines TRBV19 with TRBJ1-5; D is possibly TRBD1 (5 bases). Trimming stripped 3 bases from V and 9 bases from J, with 12 bases between. CDR3 length: 13 amino acids. The germline CDR1 and CDR2 sequences are LNHDA and SQIVND (reference sequence). DNA of the CDR3: TGTGCCAGTAGTATCAAGGGACTGGGGCCCCAGCATTTT. It translates to CASSIKGLGPQHF.

The genes are TRBV6-5 and TRBJ2-2; possible D gene TRBD1, 5 bases. V was pared by 8 bases and J by 9 bases, with 10 bases between. CDR3 size: 11 residues. Germline CDR1 and CDR2: MNHEY and SVGAGI. The chain's CDR3 is CASRQGRELFF. The CDR3 DNA sequence: TGTGCCAGCCGGCAGGGCAGGGAGCTGTTTTTT.

The chain employs TRBV6-5 and TRBJ1-5, with D possibly matching TRBD1 (5 bases). The V gene lost 6 bases and the J gene lost 0 bases, with 9 bases spanning the gap. Germline V CDR1 and CDR2: MNHEY, SVGAGI. The CDR3 sequence is 14 residues long. This CDR3 reads CASRHRNSNQPQHF. The CDR3 coding sequence is TGTGCCAGCAGACACAGGAATAGCAATCAGCCCCAGCATTTT.

The V call is TRBV18, the J call TRBJ1-3, with D unresolved. CDR3 length: 16 amino acids. Germline CDR1 is KGHSH and CDR2 is LQKENI. Trimming took 3 bases from V and 2 from J, leaving 14 bases between them. DNA for the CDR3: TGTGCCAGCTCACCGGGTCCCCAGGCAGCTGGAAACACCATATATTTT. Translation: CASSPGPQAAGNTIYF.

In nucleotides, the CDR3 is TGTGCCAGCAGCCCGGGACTAGAATCTAACTTGCAGTTCTTC. It specifies CASSPGLESNLQFF. The J gene is TRBJ2-1, the V gene TRBV7-3, with 8 bases matching TRBD2. CDR3 size: 14 residues. Germline trimming cut 5 bases from V and 12 bases from J; bases unmatched to any gene: 12. Germline CDR1 SGHTA, CDR2 FQGTGA.

The genes are TRBV6-4 and TRBJ2-1, with 10 bases that match TRBD2. The CDR3 is made up of 16 amino acids. J gave up 3 bases and V 0 bases, and 2 bases lay outside the gene matches. CDR1 and CDR2 from the germline V gene are MRHNA and SNTAGT. CDR3 DNA: TGTGCCAGCAGTGACTCTGCTAGCGGGGGCTACAATGAGCAGTTCTTC. Encoded protein: CASSDSASGGYNEQFF.

This clone has a handful of counts. The chain carries TRBV9 and TRBJ2-1; 8 nucleotides line up with TRBD2. The CDR3 covers 13 residues. J gave up 8 bases and V 7 bases, and 8 bases lay outside the gene matches. Germline values: CDR1 SGDLS, CDR2 YYNGEE. The CDR3 DNA follows: TGTGCCAGCGTAGCGGGGAGTGGGGATGAGCAGTTCTTC. It encodes CASVAGSGDEQFF.